This is a list of T cell receptor beta chains from one sample in a study of blood T cell repertoires in COVID-19. Produced via immunoSEQ multiplex PCR; TCRdb's table is partial and in-frame only. The profile shows over 200,000 clones, around 85% of them singletons. The sequenced sample consisted of peripheral blood. These receptors originate from a man aged 40-49 years with acute or convalescent COVID-19. Both conserved end residues are trimmed from each CDR3. Fields, in order: D gene, V gene, J gene, CDR3 protein. D genes are given only for firm matches.

TRBD2	TRBV12-3/TRBV12-4	TRBJ2-7	ASRPGTNEQY
.	TRBV30	TRBJ1-1	AWTTGGTEAF
TRBD2	TRBV3-1/TRBV3-2	TRBJ2-1	ASSRWTSGGLNNEQF
TRBD1	TRBV28	TRBJ2-7	ASSSPTGRYEQY
.	TRBV7-2	TRBJ2-7	ASSLGGASVYEQY
TRBD1	TRBV18	TRBJ1-1	ASSQDTGGNTEAF
TRBD1	TRBV6-4	TRBJ1-1	ASSVTGGTEAF
.	TRBV27	TRBJ1-4	ASSFGATNEKLF
.	TRBV6-5	TRBJ2-1	ASSYSSPDFYNEQF
.	TRBV6-5	TRBJ1-2	ASILTANYGYT
TRBD2	TRBV27	TRBJ2-3	ASTKGTSGRLATQY
TRBD1	TRBV11-1	TRBJ1-2	ASSWTGANYGYT
.	TRBV11-2	TRBJ1-4	ASSLTGHYEKLF
TRBD1	TRBV2	TRBJ2-7	ASSGQGLTGSEQY
.	TRBV5-1	TRBJ2-5	ASSLEAGRRQY
TRBD1	TRBV7-8	TRBJ2-3	ASSKTTGASTDTQY
.	TRBV5-4	TRBJ1-3	ASSGRESGNTIY
TRBD1	TRBV27	TRBJ1-2	ASSKTGTESNYGYT
.	TRBV19	TRBJ2-5	ASDRGAGGETQY
TRBD2	TRBV19	TRBJ2-2	ASSSPRLAAVGELF
.	TRBV7-9	TRBJ2-5	ASSFSLRQETQY
TRBD1	TRBV5-1	TRBJ2-3	ASSFRGQGVGTDTQY
.	TRBV4-2	TRBJ1-1	ASSQARGENTEAF
.	TRBV5-5	TRBJ1-2	ASSLPSYGYT
TRBD2	TRBV25-1	TRBJ2-1	ASSEFGLAGEVNEQF
TRBD1	TRBV5-6	TRBJ1-3	ASSLGLPGQGLPP
.	TRBV12-2	TRBJ2-7	ASRLAFDRGSIHEQY
TRBD2	TRBV7-9	TRBJ2-3	ASSLKATSGGSTDTQY
.	TRBV6-2/TRBV6-3	TRBJ2-1	ASTPHRVESYNEQF
TRBD1	TRBV5-4	TRBJ1-5	ASSYGTGLGQPQH
.	TRBV9	TRBJ2-1	ASSPRDSYNEQF
.	TRBV5-1	TRBJ1-1	ASSPELGRGTEAF
.	TRBV6-2/TRBV6-3	TRBJ2-3	ASSREKGGTDTQY
.	TRBV28	TRBJ1-1	ASSARWSEAF
.	TRBV6-2/TRBV6-3	TRBJ2-2	ASSSHFRESVGELF
TRBD2	TRBV9	TRBJ2-7	ASSVGLADFLGEQY
.	TRBV6-1	TRBJ1-5	ASSGPTWVGRIDNQPQH
TRBD2	TRBV5-4	TRBJ2-3	ASRPGLAVDTQY
TRBD1	TRBV6-5	TRBJ2-7	ASSTRTGNYEQY
.	TRBV7-9	TRBJ1-4	ASSSGTERGRLF
TRBD2	TRBV7-8	TRBJ2-1	ASSLRERGWSFDEQF
.	TRBV7-2	TRBJ2-5	ASSPAPTGGRETQY
.	TRBV11-1	TRBJ2-3	ASSGRDFTDTQY
.	TRBV19	TRBJ1-6	ATRGRSRGYNSPLH